A selection of T cell receptor beta chains follows, all from one sample in a study of shared clonotypes between healthy human individuals. Profiled with immunoSEQ multiplex PCR; TCRdb holds only in-frame clones, not every one. Among about half a million clones listed, 70% to 80% were seen once. Material for sequencing was PBMCs. The origin of the receptors is a woman aged 40 to 50 in good health. Some clones in this sample may be carry-over from other donors' samples. The CDR3 runs from the conserved cysteine through the conserved F or W. Fields, in order: J gene, D gene, clone size, V gene, CDR3 DNA, CDR3 protein. A D gene is named only where the DNA matches it firmly. Not all rows give a size; the values are once, few, many and, for expanded clones, a class.

TRBJ2-1 . . TRBV30 TGTGCCTGGAGTGCACTCTTGGCGAGGAATGAGCAGTTCTTC CAWSALLARNEQFF
TRBJ1-4 . . TRBV30 TGTGCCTGGAGTGTAGGCAGGGGAAAACTGTTTTTT CAWSVGRGKLFF
TRBJ2-5 TRBD1 . TRBV9 TGTGCCAGCAGCACTTTGGGACAGATTCAAGAGACCCAGTACTTC CASSTLGQIQETQYF
TRBJ1-4 . many TRBV12-2 TGTGCAAGTCGCTTAGCCGGGGCTCAAAAACTGTTTTTT CASRLAGAQKLFF
TRBJ2-7 . . TRBV7-2 TGTGCCAGCAGCTTAGCGCTGGACTCGGCCTACGAGCAGTACTTC CASSLALDSAYEQYF
TRBJ2-7 . . TRBV6-5 TGTGCCAGCAGTTACTCCCCTACGGGGACCTACGAGCAGTACTTC CASSYSPTGTYEQYF
TRBJ1-5 . . TRBV6-5 TGTGCCAGCAGTGCCAACAGGGATAGCAATCAGCCCCAGCATTTT CASSANRDSNQPQHF
TRBJ2-5 TRBD2 . TRBV18 TGTGCCAGCTCACTACTAGCGGGAGGCCAAGAGACCCAGTACTTC CASSLLAGGQETQYF
TRBJ2-2 . . TRBV7-3 TGTGCCAGCAGCCCAGGCAGGGCACAGAACACCGGGGAGCTGTTTTTT CASSPGRAQNTGELFF
TRBJ2-5 TRBD2 few TRBV2 TGTGCCAGCAGTGAGGGGGGGTATTCGGTCGGGACCCAGTACTTC CASSEGGYSVGTQYF
TRBJ2-7 . . TRBV5-5 TGTGCCAGCAGCTTACAGGGACACTCCTACGAGCAGTACTTC CASSLQGHSYEQYF
TRBJ2-7 TRBD1 . TRBV2 TGTGCCAGCAGTCCCCTGGGCGGGACAGGGGTAGGGGAGCAGTACTTC CASSPLGGTGVGEQYF
TRBJ2-1 TRBD2 . TRBV28 TGTGCCAGCAGTTTTGCTCTAGCGGGGGGAGTTGAGCAGTTCTTC CASSFALAGGVEQFF
TRBJ2-7 TRBD2 . TRBV28 TGTGCCAGCATAACCAGGACTAGCGGGAGAGTAAGCTACGAGCAGTACTTC CASITRTSGRVSYEQYF
TRBJ2-5 . once TRBV27 TGTGCCAGCAGTTTTAATTGGAGGGAAGAGACCCAGTACTTC CASSFNWREETQYF
TRBJ1-1 . . TRBV7-2 TGTGCCAGCAGCGTCGTGGGGAACACTGAAGCTTTCTTT CASSVVGNTEAFF
TRBJ2-1 TRBD1 . TRBV5-1 TGCGCCAGCAGCTTGTTTTCAGGGGGCTCCTACAATGAGCAGTTCTTC CASSLFSGGSYNEQFF